These T cell receptor beta chains were read from a single sample in a study of cytomegalovirus exposure and HLA in healthy donors. TCRdb keeps only in-frame clones here, not all; method: immunoSEQ multiplex PCR. This sample carries about 210,000 clones, 80% to 90% of them seen once, and the ten largest clones take 2.9%. Sequenced input: PBMCs. The receptors shown here come from a man between 25 and 39 years old in good health and CMV-seronegative. The CDR3 runs from the conserved cysteine through the conserved F or W. D genes are given only for firm matches. Clone size is given for some rows only: seen once, a few or many times, or a class if the clone is expanded.

>TRBD2|TRBV10-3|TRBJ2-5|-
CAISELRLVLAGGQETQYF
TGTGCCATCAGTGAGCTTCGACTGGTGCTAGCGGGGGGGCAAGAGACCCAGTACTTC
>TRBD1|TRBV6-5|TRBJ2-1|-
CASSYSRTGLYNEQFF
TGTGCCAGCAGTTACTCAAGGACAGGGTTGTACAATGAGCAGTTCTTC
>TRBD2|TRBV19|TRBJ2-7|-
CASSIDRGLALEQYF
TGTGCCAGTAGTATAGATCGGGGACTAGCTTTGGAGCAGTACTTC
>-|TRBV29-1|TRBJ1-4|-
CSAYREDEKLFF
TGCAGCGCTTACAGGGAAGATGAAAAACTGTTTTTT
>TRBD1|TRBV15|TRBJ1-2|-
CATSSGTGDIYGYTF
TGTGCCACCAGCAGTGGGACAGGGGATATCTATGGCTACACCTTC
>-|TRBV6-5|TRBJ1-5|-
CATKGGAGQPQHF
TGTGCCACCAAGGGAGGGGCGGGCCAGCCCCAGCATTTT
>-|TRBV5-5|TRBJ1-6|-
CASSLATGSDSPLHF
TGTGCCAGCAGCTTGGCGACAGGCAGTGATTCACCCCTCCACTTT
>TRBD1|TRBV7-2|TRBJ2-5|-
CASSLGSGGETQYF
TGTGCCAGCAGCTTAGGTTCAGGGGGAGAGACCCAGTACTTC
>-|TRBV5-1|TRBJ1-3|-
CASSLAGQDSGNTIYF
TGCGCCAGCAGCTTGGCGGGACAAGACTCTGGAAACACCATATATTTT
>-|TRBV7-9|TRBJ1-2|once
CASSLTASSYGYTF
TGTGCCAGCAGCTTGACAGCCTCTTCCTATGGCTACACCTTC
>TRBD1|TRBV6-5|TRBJ1-1|-
CASSSGGTGNTEAFF
TGTGCCAGCAGTTCAGGGGGTACGGGTAACACTGAAGCTTTCTTT
>TRBD1|TRBV5-1|TRBJ1-1|-
CASSYGTALGGAFF
TGCGCCAGCAGCTACGGGACAGCTCTTGGGGGGGCTTTCTTT
>TRBD1|TRBV5-6|TRBJ2-7|-
CASGPGTGIHEQYF
TGTGCCAGCGGACCCGGGACAGGGATCCACGAGCAGTACTTC
>-|TRBV25-1|TRBJ2-7|-
CASSEWRGSYEQYF
TGTGCCAGCAGTGAATGGAGGGGTTCCTACGAGCAGTACTTC
>TRBD1|TRBV4-3|TRBJ2-1|once
CASSFDRGLGEQFF
TGCGCCAGCAGCTTTGACAGGGGGTTGGGTGAGCAGTTCTTC
>-|TRBV6-5|TRBJ1-4|-
CASSYFQGQEKLFF
TGTGCCAGCAGTTACTTCCAGGGTCAAGAAAAACTGTTTTTT
>-|TRBV11-1|TRBJ1-1|-
CASSLRRGYTEAFF
TGTGCCAGCAGCTTGAGACGAGGTTACACTGAAGCTTTCTTT
>-|TRBV6-1|TRBJ2-3|-
CASSEAGRALPTDTQYF
TGTGCCAGCAGTGAAGCGGGCAGGGCTCTCCCCACAGATACGCAGTATTTT
>-|TRBV6-1|TRBJ1-1|-
CASSANTGSRGAFF
TGTGCCAGCAGCGCGAATACAGGGTCTCGGGGAGCTTTCTTT
>-|TRBV2|TRBJ1-2|-
CASSEAEGYYGYTF
TGTGCCAGCAGTGAAGCTGAGGGATACTATGGCTACACCTTC
>TRBD2|TRBV6-4|TRBJ2-1|few
CASSVRTSGGEQFF
TGTGCCAGCAGCGTGAGGACTAGCGGGGGTGAGCAGTTCTTC
>-|TRBV28|TRBJ1-1|-
CASSLTGRGSTEAFF
TGTGCCAGCAGTTTGACAGGTCGAGGGAGCACTGAAGCTTTCTTT
>-|TRBV9|TRBJ2-7|-
CASSVGEGDTSYEQYF
TGTGCCAGCAGCGTAGGAGAGGGGGACACTTCCTACGAGCAGTACTTC
>-|TRBV2|TRBJ2-1|-
CAGRDSFYNEQFF
TGTGCCGGCCGGGACTCATTCTACAATGAGCAGTTCTTC
>-|TRBV7-8|TRBJ1-6|-
CASSSLGTGTPLHF
TGTGCCAGCAGCTCACTGGGTACGGGGACACCCCTCCACTTT
>TRBD2|TRBV9|TRBJ2-4|once
CASSVASGGKNIQYF
TGTGCCAGCAGCGTGGCTAGCGGGGGCAAAAACATTCAGTACTTC
>TRBD2|TRBV9|TRBJ2-3|-
CASSVVGGGAVTQYF
TGTGCCAGCAGCGTAGTCGGCGGGGGGGCGGTTACGCAGTATTTT
>TRBD1|TRBV11-2|TRBJ1-2|-
CASSLVHGQGLYGYTF
TGTGCCAGCAGCTTAGTCCACGGACAGGGTCTCTATGGCTACACCTTC
>TRBD1|TRBV7-3|TRBJ1-2|few
CASSLTVTGVGYTF
TGTGCCAGCAGCTTAACGGTGACAGGGGTAGGCTACACCTTC